This passage covers 21 T cell receptor beta chains from one sample sequenced in a study of neoadjuvant anti-PD-1 for oral cavity cancer. Profiled with immunoSEQ multiplex PCR; TCRdb holds only in-frame clones, not every one. In the table there are approximately 37,000 clones, approximately 87% of which are singletons. The material sequenced was PBMCs, taken before nivolumab (anti-PD-1) treatment. These receptor sequences come from a person aged 35-79 years with oral cavity squamous cell carcinoma.

CDR3 sequence (DNA): TGTGCCAGCAGCGTAGGGGCATCGGGGGCTAGCACAGATACGCAGTATTTT. It codes for CASSVGASGASTDTQYF. The chain has TRBV9 and TRBJ2-3, with D perhaps being TRBD1 or TRBD2 (6 bases each). The CDR3 consists of 17 residues. Per germline, CDR1 SGDLS and CDR2 YYNGEE. V lost 0 bases and J 0 bases, leaving 14 bases between the germline ends.

V and J are TRBV4-1 and TRBJ2-4; maybe TRBD1 (5 bases). The CDR3 covers 18 residues. Germline CDR1 is MGHRA and CDR2 is YSYEKL. The V gene lost 1 base and the J gene lost 0 bases, with 16 bases spanning the gap. The CDR3 bases are TGCGCCAGCAGCCAAGGGGGCCCGGCACCACTAGCCAAAAACATTCAGTACTTC. It yields the protein CASSQGGPAPLAKNIQYF.

The V call is TRBV2, the J call TRBJ2-5; unclear D gene. The CDR3 consists of 10 residues. With 1 base removed from V and 6 bases from J, the gap between germline ends came to 0 bases. The germline V gene has CDR1 SNHLY and CDR2 FYNNEI. The CDR3 sequence: CASSEETQYF. Written as DNA, the CDR3 is TGTGCCAGCAGTGAAGAGACCCAGTACTTC.

J is TRBJ2-3 and V is TRBV7-2; TRBD2 agrees at 11 bases. Trimming took 5 bases from V and 5 from J; bases not matched to a gene: 6. The CDR3 totals 15 residues. Germline CDR1 is SGHTA and CDR2 is FQGNSA. The CDR3: CASSLPTSGVDTQYF. The CDR3 nucleotides are TGTGCCAGCAGCCTACCGACTAGCGGGGTAGATACGCAGTATTTT.

The rearrangement links TRBV7-2 to TRBJ1-1; D unclear. Per the germline V gene, CDR1 is SGHTA and CDR2 is FQGNSA. The CDR3 contains 16 residues. V lost 3 bases and J 0 bases, leaving 14 bases between the germline ends. The CDR3 loop reads CASSLWASGLNTEAFF. Here the CDR3 DNA reads TGTGCCAGCAGCTTGTGGGCCAGCGGTTTGAACACTGAAGCTTTCTTT.

V is TRBV4-2 and J is TRBJ1-6; 8 bases are a match to TRBD1. This CDR3 comprises 16 residues. Germline V gene data show CDR1 as LGHNA and CDR2 as YNFKEQ. V lost 0 bases and J lost 10; bases outside the gene matches: 8. The CDR3 loop reads CASSQDPQGARSPLHF. As DNA, the CDR3 is TGTGCCAGCAGCCAAGATCCCCAGGGGGCGCGATCACCCCTCCACTTT.

The J gene is TRBJ2-2, the V gene TRBV5-4; no firm D call. In germline, CDR1 is SGHNT, CDR2 YYREEE (reference sequence). Trimming removed 0 bases at V and 5 bases at J, with 11 bases between. The CDR3 is 15 amino acids. The CDR3 coding sequence is TGTGCCAGCAGCTTGGAAGGGTTTAAGACCGGGGAGCTGTTTTTT. Its translation is CASSLEGFKTGELFF.

This clone has only one observation. The genes are TRBV28 and TRBJ1-2; 10 bases are shared with TRBD1. The CDR3 spans 15 residues. V gave up 5 bases and J gave up 4 bases; unmatched junction bases: 7. Germline V gene sequence: CDR1 MDHEN, CDR2 SYDVKM. CDR3 sequence: CASSHGTGAFYGYTF. Here the CDR3 DNA reads TGTGCCAGCAGTCACGGGACAGGGGCTTTCTATGGCTACACCTTC.

The rearrangement links TRBV6-5 to TRBJ2-3, with 7 nucleotides matching TRBD2. V dropped 6 bases and J dropped 1; count of bases not matched to a gene: 1. The CDR3 extends over 13 amino acids. Germline lookup yields CDR1 MNHEY and CDR2 SVGAGI. CDR3 sequence reads: CASSLAGTDTQYF. The CDR3, as DNA: TGTGCCAGCAGCCTAGCGGGCACAGATACGCAGTATTTT.

The gene calls are TRBV7-9 and TRBJ1-5, with unresolved D. Trimming stripped 4 bases from V and 1 base from J, with 11 bases between. The CDR3 has 15 residues. Germline V gives CDR1 SEHNR, CDR2 FQNEAQ (reference sequence). CDR3 amino acids: CASSSGGSSNQPQHF. CDR3 nucleotides: TGTGCCAGCAGCTCTGGCGGATCCAGCAATCAGCCCCAGCATTTT.

About this clone itself: The DNA is left out, because the CDR3 cannot be placed on it with certainty; the CDR3 is given as TCRdb lists it. The chain joins TRBV21-1 to TRBJ1-6; no DNA check was done on the table's D call, TRBD1. TRBV21-1 has pseudogene status. The CDR3 is 16 residues long, counting both termini. CDR3: CASSKVVGQGNSPLHF.

The V gene is TRBV7-9, the J gene TRBJ2-1, with D hard to call. Germline assignment: CDR1 SEHNR and CDR2 FQNEAQ (reference sequence). The CDR3 runs to 18 residues. Trimming pared 3 bases from V and 2 bases from J, leaving 20 bases between. The CDR3 DNA sequence: TGTGCCAGCAGCTTGGGATCCGGAGCGCTTAAAACCTACAATGAGCAGTTCTTC. Protein product: CASSLGSGALKTYNEQFF.

V usage is TRBV27 and J usage is TRBJ2-1, with a possible D match to TRBD1 (7 bases). The CDR3 extends over 16 amino acids. V dropped 3 bases and J dropped 0 bases, with 12 bases sitting between them. Germline CDR1 and CDR2: MNHEY and SMNVEV (reference sequence). This chain's CDR3 is CASSFGGGISYNEQFF. The CDR3 DNA follows: TGTGCCAGCAGTTTCGGAGGGGGCATCTCCTACAATGAGCAGTTCTTC.

Only one count was recorded for this clone. The rearrangement links TRBV7-7 to TRBJ2-7; perhaps D is TRBD1 or TRBD2 (5 bases each). The germline V gene has CDR1 SSHAT and CDR2 FNYEAQ (reference sequence). V dropped 1 base and J dropped 9 bases, with 25 bases sitting between them. CDR3 length: 17 residues. CDR3 nucleotides: TGTGCCAGCAGCTTAGGTCCCCGGGGAACGGTAGGGGACGGGCAGTACTTC. Translated, it gives CASSLGPRGTVGDGQYF.

CDR3 in amino acids: CASSSPGSWGINEKLFF. The CDR3, as DNA: TGTGCCAGCAGCTCCCCGGGAAGTTGGGGGATCAATGAAAAACTGTTTTTT. This chain connects TRBV5-6 to TRBJ1-4; perhaps TRBD1 as D (5 bases). Trimming removed 3 bases at V and 5 bases at J, with 20 bases between. The germline CDR1 and CDR2 sequences are SGHDT and YYEEEE. This CDR3 comprises 17 residues.

The rearrangement uses TRBV5-4 and TRBJ1-1; D possibly corresponds to TRBD1 (5 bases). The CDR3 loop spans 14 amino acids. The germline V gene encodes CDR1 SGHNT and CDR2 YYREEE (reference sequence). The ends were cut back, 0 bases at V and 3 bases at J, with 9 bases in the middle. The CDR3 reads CASSLAGWHTEAFF. The DNA for the CDR3 is TGTGCCAGCAGCTTGGCAGGGTGGCACACTGAAGCTTTCTTT.

This clone came up a few times. The chain employs TRBV27 and TRBJ1-1, with 7 bases that match TRBD1. The CDR3 has 13 residues. Germline V CDR1 and CDR2: MNHEY, SMNVEV (reference sequence). The V and J ends lost 6 bases and 6 bases, in that order; junction bases with no gene match: 7. CDR3 in amino acids: CASRKTRGAEAFF. The CDR3 DNA follows: TGTGCCAGCAGGAAAACCAGGGGGGCTGAAGCTTTCTTT.

This chain connects TRBV6-1 to TRBJ1-2; 7 nucleotides line up with TRBD1. V lost 3 bases, J lost 3 bases, and 7 bases stayed unmatched. This CDR3 has 15 residues. Germline values: CDR1 MNHNS, CDR2 SASEGT. The CDR3 spells CASSDIGQEDYGYTF. The DNA for the CDR3 is TGTGCCAGCAGTGATATAGGACAGGAGGACTATGGCTACACCTTC.

V is TRBV7-2 and J is TRBJ2-1; TRBD1 is a possible D gene (5 bases). V was pared by 4 bases and J by 2 bases, with 15 bases between. The CDR3 runs to 16 residues. Germline CDR1 SGHTA, CDR2 FQGNSA. The CDR3: CASSYFAGNPYNEQFF. In nucleotides, the CDR3 is TGTGCCAGCAGCTACTTTGCAGGGAATCCCTACAATGAGCAGTTCTTC.

The sample holds one count of this clone. The V gene is TRBV7-9, the J gene TRBJ1-2; the D is unclear. The V end was cut by 2 bases, the J end by 8 bases, with 9 bases between. The CDR3 loop spans 12 amino acids. Germline V gene sequence: CDR1 SEHNR, CDR2 FQNEAQ (reference sequence). The CDR3 DNA reads as TGTGCCAGCAGCTTAAGGTCGCGGGGCTACACCTTC. It is translated as CASSLRSRGYTF. The variable domain in full, completed from reference TRBV7-9 and TRBJ1-2, reads DTGVSQNPRHKITKRGQNVTFRCDPISEHNRLYWYRQTLGQGPEFLTYFQNEAQLEKSRLLSDRFSAERPKGSFSTLEIQRTEQGDSAMYLCASSLRSRGYTFGSGTRLTVV.

This clone was observed a single time. A read error may account for a junction end that differs from germline. V gene TRBV4-1 combines with J gene TRBJ1-2; possible D gene TRBD1, 5 bases. Germline V gene lookup returns CDR1 MGHRA and CDR2 YSYEKL. The CDR3 contains 12 residues. CDR3 in amino acids: CASSEDSYGYTF. CDR3 sequence (DNA): TGCGCCAGCAGCGAAGACAGCTATGGCTACACCTTC.